Each of the 26 T cell receptor beta chains below was sequenced from the same sample in a study of blood T cell repertoires in COVID-19. Generated by immunoSEQ multiplex PCR, the TCRdb table keeps only in-frame clones and is missing some. Seen here are 300,000 to 400,000 clones, more than 90% observed once, and the top ten hold 2% to 3%. Specimen: PBMCs or T cells enriched from blood (not recorded which). Every receptor here comes from a man in his fifties or sixties who had recovered from COVID-19.

This clone has just one count. The V gene is TRBV18, the J gene TRBJ1-4; tentative D call: TRBD1 (5 bases). Germline CDR1 and CDR2: KGHSH and LQKENI. This CDR3 has 13 amino acids. V lost 5 bases to trimming and J lost 6 bases, with 10 bases between them. The CDR3 DNA follows: TGTGCCAGCTCATCGGGACTTGATGAAAAACTGTTTTTT. It encodes CASSSGLDEKLFF.

The chain links TRBV10-1 to TRBJ2-7; D call uncertain. V shed 9 bases and J shed 0 bases, with 12 bases lying between them. CDR3 length equals 13 residues. The germline gives CDR1 WNHNN, CDR2 SYGVQD (reference sequence). This chain's CDR3 is CARLTQSSYEQYF. The CDR3, as DNA: TGCGCCAGGTTGACACAGAGCTCCTACGAGCAGTACTTC.

The genes are TRBV24-1 and TRBJ2-5, with D possibly being TRBD1 (5 bases). CDR1 and CDR2 (germline): KGHDR, SFDVKD. This CDR3 region has 12 residues. V was trimmed by 9 bases and J by 4 bases, leaving 11 bases between them. The CDR3 coding sequence is TGTGCCACCTCAGGGTTTCGAGAGACCCAGTACTTC. Its translation is CATSGFRETQYF.

The rearrangement joins TRBV5-6 to TRBJ1-5; tentatively, D is TRBD1 (5 bases). Germline V lookup: CDR1 SGHDT, CDR2 YYEEEE. V lost 3 bases, J lost 2 bases, and 9 bases lay in between. The CDR3 covers 14 residues. CDR3 DNA sequence: TGTGCCAGCAGCTCCCAAGGGGGCAATCAGCCCCAGCATTTT. It translates to CASSSQGGNQPQHF.

The genes are TRBV7-6 and TRBJ1-6; tentative D call: TRBD1 (5 bases). Germline CDR1 is SGHVS and CDR2 is FNYEAQ. The CDR3 consists of 17 residues. V was pared by 5 bases and J by 1 base, with 15 bases between. The CDR3 here is CASSAVSGGSYNSPLHF. The DNA of the CDR3 is TGTGCCAGCAGCGCCGTCTCGGGGGGGTCCTATAATTCACCCCTCCACTTT.

The chain has TRBV11-2 and TRBJ2-1, with D uncertain. The CDR3 is 14 amino acids. Germline V gene lookup returns CDR1 SGHAT and CDR2 FQNNGV. V was clipped by 5 bases and J by 0 bases, with 8 bases between them. CDR3 sequence: CASSVLGSYNEQFF. The CDR3 region has the DNA TGTGCCAGCAGCGTTCTCGGCTCCTACAATGAGCAGTTCTTC. Full variable domain (remainder filled in from reference TRBV11-2 and TRBJ2-1): EAGVAQSPRYKIIEKRQSVAFWCNPISGHATLYWYQQILGQGPKLLIQFQNNGVVDDSQLPKDRFSAERLKGVDSTLKIQPAKLEDSAVYLCASSVLGSYNEQFFGPGTRLTVL.

This clone was observed at least ten times. The chain combines TRBV7-9 with TRBJ2-1, with 8 bases fitting TRBD2. The germline gives CDR1 SEHNR, CDR2 FQNEAQ (reference sequence). Unmatched junction bases numbered 6, after V lost 2 bases and J lost 6 bases. This CDR3 contains 15 residues. The CDR3 DNA reads TGTGCCAGCAGCTTAACGGGGGGGCTCTTCAATGAGCAGTTCTTC. It specifies CASSLTGGLFNEQFF.

The chain couples TRBV5-6 to TRBJ1-5, with D tentatively TRBD1 (6 bases). Germline CDR1 and CDR2: SGHDT and YYEEEE. This CDR3 has 15 amino acids. Trimming stripped 0 bases from V and 7 bases from J, with 14 bases between. CDR3 residues: CASSLARGVGQPQHF. Written as DNA, the CDR3 is TGTGCCAGCAGCTTGGCCAGGGGTGTCGGGCAGCCCCAGCATTTT.

As regards this clone: The same CDR3 also results from other DNA sequences found in this sample. V gene TRBV7-2 combines with J gene TRBJ1-1; a weak D match, TRBD1 (5 bases). CDR1 SGHTA and CDR2 FQGNSA come from the germline V gene. This CDR3 comprises 13 residues. Trimming cost V 2 bases and J 2 bases, with 6 bases left between them. The CDR3 nucleotides are TGTGCCAGCAGCTTACAGGGTAACACTGAAGCTTTCTTT. Translating gives CASSLQGNTEAFF.

The CDR3 DNA is TGTGCTAGTGGTTTGACAAACCTTGTCCGGGACACGACCTGGGGGCAGTTCTTC. It translates to CASGLTNLVRDTTWGQFF. The chain couples TRBV12-5 to TRBJ2-1, with D possibly being TRBD1 (6 bases). This CDR3 has 18 amino acids. CDR1 is LGHNT, CDR2 FRNRAP, per germline. V was pared by 2 bases and J by 12 bases, with 29 bases between.

The V call is TRBV4-1, the J call TRBJ1-4, with a tentative D call TRBD1 (6 bases). Germline V gene sequence: CDR1 MGHRA, CDR2 YSYEKL. This CDR3 region has 15 residues. With 1 base removed from V and 3 bases from J, the gap between germline ends came to 9 bases. CDR3 residues: CASSQAGVANEKLFF. The CDR3 DNA is TGCGCCAGCAGCCAAGCAGGGGTGGCTAATGAAAAACTGTTTTTT.

The rearrangement uses TRBV9 and TRBJ2-1; weak D call: TRBD1 (5 bases). Trimming took 0 bases from V and 3 from J, leaving 10 bases between them. The CDR3 is made up of 15 amino acids. CDR1 is SGDLS, CDR2 YYNGEE, per germline. Written as DNA, the CDR3 is TGTGCCAGCAGCGTAGCCTCGCAGGGCTACAATGAGCAGTTCTTC. Residues: CASSVASQGYNEQFF.

V is TRBV27 and J is TRBJ2-3, with D maybe TRBD2 (5 bases). The germline V gene has CDR1 MNHEY and CDR2 SMNVEV (reference sequence). The CDR3 is made up of 14 amino acids. The V end was cut by 10 bases, the J end by 2 bases, with 16 bases between. The CDR3 spells CATKIRGSTDTQYF. DNA of the CDR3: TGTGCCACCAAAATCCGGGGTTCCACAGATACGCAGTATTTT.

The V call is TRBV4-2, the J call TRBJ2-3, with D possibly being TRBD2 (6 bases). Trimming cost V 3 bases and J 5 bases, with 15 bases left between them. Looked up from germline, CDR1 is LGHNA and CDR2 is YNFKEQ. The CDR3 has 15 amino acids. In DNA, the CDR3 is TGTGCCAGCAGCCACGGGCGGGACTTTTTAGATACGCAGTATTTT. Its translation is CASSHGRDFLDTQYF.

The chain has TRBV6-2 or TRBV6-3 and TRBJ2-7; 9 nucleotides align to TRBD1. Unmatched junction bases numbered 4, after V lost 4 bases and J lost 3 bases. Germline V gene lookup returns CDR1 MNHEY and CDR2 SVGEGT. The CDR3 runs 14 residues. CDR3 in amino acids: CASSSDRGFYEQYF. CDR3 DNA sequence: TGTGCCAGCAGTTCCGACAGGGGGTTCTACGAGCAGTACTTC.

CDR3 nucleotides: TGTGCCAGTACTACCACAGGGCAGGTTAACACTGAAGCTTTCTTT. Translated, it gives CASTTTGQVNTEAFF. This chain uses TRBV19 with TRBJ1-1; TRBD1 might be the D (6 bases). Germline CDR1 is LNHDA and CDR2 is SQIVND (reference sequence). The germline V and J ends were trimmed by 7 bases and 2 bases, with 17 bases remaining between them. The CDR3 totals 15 residues.

The chain recombines TRBV6-6 with TRBJ1-6; 8 nucleotides match TRBD1. The CDR3 runs 15 residues. Germline assignment: CDR1 MNHNY and CDR2 SVGAGI (reference sequence). Trimming removed 6 bases from V and 0 bases from J; junction bases left unmatched: 1. This chain's CDR3 is CASSGQGSYNSPLHF. Here the CDR3 DNA reads TGTGCCAGCAGCGGACAGGGCTCCTATAATTCACCCCTCCACTTT.

CDR3 bases: TGTGCCAGCAGCGAAGGAGGGGTACAGCCCCAGCATTTT. Translation: CASSEGGVQPQHF. The chain carries TRBV11-2 and TRBJ1-5; weak D call: TRBD1 (5 bases). CDR1 SGHAT and CDR2 FQNNGV come from the germline V gene. This CDR3 region has 13 residues. Trimming cost V 5 bases and J 7 bases, with 12 bases left between them.

The CDR3 reads CASSATASGIDKNIQYF. The DNA of the CDR3 is TGTGCCAGCAGTGCCACCGCTTCAGGGATCGACAAAAACATTCAGTACTTC. V gene TRBV2 combines with J gene TRBJ2-4; D is possibly TRBD1 (5 bases). With 4 bases removed from V and 3 bases from J, the gap between germline ends came to 19 bases. CDR3 length equals 17 residues. Per germline, CDR1 SNHLY and CDR2 FYNNEI.

The V and J genes are TRBV7-2 and TRBJ1-6; D is perhaps TRBD1 (5 bases). The CDR3 consists of 16 residues. V gave up 3 bases and J gave up 7 bases, with 16 bases separating them. Germline values: CDR1 SGHTA, CDR2 FQGNSA. CDR3: CASSFSVGRTNSPLHF. CDR3 nucleotide sequence: TGTGCCAGCAGCTTCTCGGTTGGCAGGACAAATTCACCCCTCCACTTT.

The chain joins TRBV5-4 to TRBJ2-1, with D hard to call. V was clipped by 4 bases and J by 2 bases, with 13 bases between them. This CDR3 spans 15 amino acids. Germline V gene lookup returns CDR1 SGHNT and CDR2 YYREEE (reference sequence). The CDR3 protein is CASSPAADAYNEQFF. CDR3 nucleotides: TGTGCCAGCAGCCCTGCGGCCGACGCCTACAATGAGCAGTTCTTC.

About this clone: Germline is not matched at one junction end, which may reflect a read error. This chain uses TRBV7-7 with TRBJ2-2; a possible D gene is TRBD1 (7 bases). There are 16 residues in the CDR3. CDR1 is SSHAT, CDR2 FNYEAQ, per germline (reference sequence). The CDR3 DNA follows: TGTGCTAGCAGCCAGGGGGAGGCTAGACGGACCGGGGAGCTGTTTTTT. Its translation is CASSQGEARRTGELFF.

The chain has TRBV11-3 and TRBJ2-2, with D unclear. In germline, CDR1 is SGHNT, CDR2 YENEEA. Deletions cut 1 base from V and 6 bases from J, with 12 bases between. The CDR3 length is 15 residues. DNA of the CDR3: TGTGCCAGCAGCTTAGCCCACGTCGAGTCCGGGGAGCTGTTTTTT. Its translation is CASSLAHVESGELFF.

This clone showed up just once. The chain is built from TRBV19 and TRBJ2-5; 9 bases fit TRBD2. With 8 bases clipped from V and 0 bases from J, the junction kept 7 bases outside the gene matches. CDR3 size: 15 residues. In germline, CDR1 is LNHDA, CDR2 SQIVND (reference sequence). The CDR3 spells CASSTSGVYQETQYF. The CDR3 DNA is TGTGCCAGTTCGACTAGCGGAGTCTACCAAGAGACCCAGTACTTC.

J is TRBJ1-4 and V is TRBV7-2; D perhaps matches TRBD1 (5 bases). The CDR3 covers 16 residues. Per the germline V gene, CDR1 is SGHTA and CDR2 is FQGNSA. V was shortened by 2 bases and J by 8 bases, with 18 bases between the two germline ends. The CDR3 sequence is CASSLQGGGFKEKLFF. CDR3 DNA sequence: TGTGCCAGCAGCTTACAGGGTGGGGGGTTTAAGGAAAAACTGTTTTTT.

This clone occurred once. The chain uses TRBV30 and TRBJ1-1; D not resolved. V dropped 2 bases and J dropped 0 bases, with 7 bases sitting between them. Germline-derived CDR1 and CDR2 are GTSNPN and SVGIG (reference sequence). CDR3 size: 13 residues. CDR3 nucleotides: TGTGCCTGGAGTACACAAATGAACACTGAAGCTTTCTTT. This translates into CAWSTQMNTEAFF. Based on the CDR3 plus reference TRBV30 and TRBJ1-1, the full variable domain is SQTIHQWPATLVQPVGSPLSLECTVEGTSNPNLYWYRQAAGRGLQLLFYSVGIGQISSEVPQNLSASRPQDRQFILSSKKLLLSDSGFYLCAWSTQMNTEAFFGQGTRLTVV.